The 29 T cell receptor beta chains in this list originate from one sample, sequenced in a study of post-analysis software for immune sequencing data (dated by TCRdb to between 2014 and 2017). Study-level results and caveats: Roughly 5 TRBV segments, including TRBV5-6, TRBV5-1 and TRBV20-1, were significantly more frequent in patients than controls.

For these receptors, no antigen is known. Libraries were made using PCR. Instrument used: Illumina HiSeq 2500. Unique molecular identifiers were incorporated into TCR beta cDNA libraries to reduce PCR and sequencing biases. TCRdb trimmed public reads at Q25 via fastp, called clones via MiXCR and kept in-frame beta chains. Rows are unified per CDR3 protein, each entry keeping the most common DNA and genes. This sample holds about 430,000 distinct CDR3 sequences; 30% to 40% were observed only once. The leading ten clones occupy roughly 8.2% of the sample. What was sequenced was blood. These receptors originate from a girl aged 2 to 9 with multiple sclerosis.

In this sample, this clonotype turned up a few times. The chain employs TRBV24-1 and TRBJ2-5; D gene ambiguous. The germline gives CDR1 KGHDR, CDR2 SFDVKD. With 1 base removed from V and 3 bases from J, the gap between germline ends came to 5 bases. This CDR3 has 13 amino acids. CDR3 protein: CATSDLTEETQYF. The CDR3 DNA is TGTGCCACCAGTGATTTAACCGAAGAGACCCAGTACTTC.

To note about this clonotype: One end of the junction fails to match germline, which may point to a read error. The genes are TRBV6-5 and TRBJ1-5; 12 bases match TRBD1. In germline, CDR1 is MNHEY, CDR2 SVGAGI. This CDR3 is built from 16 residues. The CDR3 here is CASKGTGGQNHQPQHF. The CDR3 DNA sequence: TGTGCCAGCAAAGGGACAGGGGGCCAAAATCATCAACCCCAGCATTTT.

Of note for this clonotype: The germline gene is not matched at one end of the junction; a read error may be the cause. This chain links TRBV28 with TRBJ2-1, with 8 bases lining up with TRBD1. This CDR3 contains 16 residues. Germline CDR1 reads MDHEN; CDR2 reads SYDVKM. The CDR3 region has the DNA TGTGCCAGTAGTTTATCAGGCAGGGGGCTTGTATATGAGCAGTTCTTC. Its translation is CASSLSGRGLVYEQFF.

This sequence joins TRBV13 and TRBJ1-2; D is unclear. Deletions cut 2 bases from V and 1 base from J, with 5 bases between. The germline V gene encodes CDR1 PRHDT and CDR2 FYEKMQ (reference sequence). The CDR3 consists of 13 residues. The chain's CDR3 is CASSLQDNYGYTF. CDR3 coding DNA: TGTGCCAGCAGCTTACAGGATAACTATGGCTACACCTTC. The variable domain in full, completed from reference TRBV13 and TRBJ1-2, reads AAGVIQSPRHLIKEKRETATLKCYPIPRHDTVYWYQQGPGQDPQFLISFYEKMQSDKGSIPDRFSAQQFSDYHSELNMSSLELGDSALYFCASSLQDNYGYTFGSGTRLTVV.

V usage is TRBV6-4 and J usage is TRBJ1-1, with D tentatively TRBD1 (6 bases). Trimming shortened V by 2 bases and J by 8 bases, and 9 bases separated the two germline ends. CDR3 length equals 12 residues. Per germline, CDR1 MRHNA and CDR2 SNTAGT. The CDR3 DNA reads TGTGCCAGCAGTGACGCAGGGGTGGAAGCTTTCTTT. It translates to CASSDAGVEAFF.

The gene calls are TRBV28 and TRBJ2-7; no firm D call. Trimming shortened V by 3 bases and J by 0 bases, and 21 bases separated the two germline ends. Germline CDR1 reads MDHEN; CDR2 reads SYDVKM. This CDR3 has 18 residues. This chain's CDR3 is CASSFRLGTGLSSYEQYF. The CDR3 coding sequence is TGTGCCAGCAGTTTTAGGTTGGGAACGGGCCTCAGCTCCTACGAGCAGTACTTC.

The CDR3 reads CASTDRVTGYEQYF. CDR3 coding DNA: TGTGCCAGCACCGACAGGGTTACAGGTTACGAGCAGTACTTC. V and J are TRBV6-5 and TRBJ2-7, with TRBD1 matching 7 bases. This CDR3 contains 14 residues. The V and J ends lost 7 bases and 4 bases, in that order; junction bases with no gene match: 10. The germline V gene encodes CDR1 MNHEY and CDR2 SVGAGI.

The rearrangement uses TRBV29-1 and TRBJ2-5; TRBD2 is a possible D gene (6 bases). The CDR3 is made up of 14 amino acids. The germline gives CDR1 SQVTM, CDR2 ANQGSEA. V gave up 7 bases and J gave up 2 bases, with 17 bases separating them. Here the CDR3 reads CSGRLRRGQETQYF. CDR3 nucleotide sequence: TGCAGCGGCAGACTCAGGCGGGGACAAGAGACCCAGTACTTC.

This clonotype was found once. The germline gene is not matched at one end of the junction; a read error may be the cause. The rearrangement uses TRBV5-5 and TRBJ1-1, with D possibly TRBD1 on 6 matching bases. Germline loops: CDR1 SGHKS, CDR2 YYEKEE (reference sequence). The CDR3 runs 13 residues. In DNA, the CDR3 is TGTGCCAACAGCTCGGGACATTCGACTGAAGCTTTCTTT. Amino acid sequence: CANSSGHSTEAFF.

The chain is built from TRBV9 and TRBJ2-7; no firm D call. CDR1 is SGDLS and CDR2 is YYNGEE in the germline V gene. The CDR3 has 15 residues. V was cut by 0 bases and J by 2 bases, with 12 bases left in between. The CDR3 DNA reads as TGTGCCAGCAGCGTAGGGAACAGCGCAGCCTACGAGCAGTACTTC. It translates to CASSVGNSAAYEQYF.

The chain employs TRBV9 and TRBJ2-5; D might be TRBD1 or TRBD2, each matching 6 bases. Gene TRBJ2-7 matches the end of the DNA better, so the J call may be wrong. The CDR3 length is 14 residues. CDR1 is SGDLS, CDR2 YYNGEE, per germline. CDR3 in DNA: TGTGCCAGCAGCGTAGGGGGGGCTAACTACGAGCAGTACTTC. This encodes CASSVGGANYEQYF.

There are a few counts of this clonotype. V gene TRBV7-9 combines with J gene TRBJ1-6, with 11 bases identical to TRBD1. The CDR3 is 17 amino acids. With V trimmed by 6 bases and J by 4 bases, 8 bases remained unmatched. Per the germline V gene, CDR1 is SEHNR and CDR2 is FQNEAQ (reference sequence). The CDR3 spells CASRPDRGPVYNSPLHF. The CDR3 DNA reads TGTGCCAGCAGACCGGACAGGGGGCCCGTTTATAATTCACCCCTCCACTTT.

This clonotype was seen a handful of times. The rearrangement uses TRBV25-1 and TRBJ2-5; TRBD2 agrees at 8 bases. Germline values: CDR1 MGHDK, CDR2 SYGVNS. V lost 4 bases and J lost 0; bases outside the gene matches: 13. This CDR3 spans 18 amino acids. The CDR3 loop reads CASSANLGAGDHQETQYF. CDR3 in DNA: TGTGCCAGCAGTGCCAACCTCGGAGCGGGGGACCACCAAGAGACCCAGTACTTC.

This clonotype was seen more than once but under ten times. V is TRBV4-1 and J is TRBJ2-1; D not resolved. The CDR3 sequence is 17 residues long. Trimming removed 0 bases from V and 0 bases from J, with 12 bases in between. Per germline, CDR1 MGHRA and CDR2 YSYEKL. CDR3 sequence reads: CASSQDLTVSSYNEQFF. As DNA, the CDR3 is TGCGCCAGCAGCCAAGATTTAACAGTTAGCTCCTACAATGAGCAGTTCTTC.

The chain is built from TRBV29-1 and TRBJ2-5; no firm D call. This CDR3 has 16 amino acids. Germline CDR1 is SQVTM and CDR2 is ANQGSEA. V lost 5 bases and J lost 2, with 21 bases in between. The chain's CDR3 is CSVRFGPGGRQETQYF. CDR3 bases: TGCAGCGTTCGTTTTGGCCCGGGCGGTCGGCAAGAGACCCAGTACTTC.

The chain employs TRBV7-9 and TRBJ2-1; weak D call: TRBD2 (5 bases). Germline V gene sequence: CDR1 SEHNR, CDR2 FQNEAQ (reference sequence). Trimming removed 6 bases from V and 6 bases from J, with 12 bases in between. This CDR3 has 13 amino acids. The CDR3 DNA reads as TGTGCCAGCAGTTCCTCGGGGTTCAATGAGCAGTTCTTC. The encoded protein is CASSSSGFNEQFF.

The chain has TRBV2 and TRBJ2-3, with 11 bases fitting TRBD2. Per the germline V gene, CDR1 is SNHLY and CDR2 is FYNNEI. The CDR3 length is 15 residues. Unmatched junction bases numbered 4, after V lost 4 bases and J lost 4 bases. This CDR3 is CASSALAGVSDTQYF. The DNA for the CDR3 is TGTGCCAGCAGTGCACTAGCGGGGGTCTCAGATACGCAGTATTTT.

This clonotype has only a few counts. This rearrangement joins TRBV20-1 to TRBJ2-5; 11 bases agree with TRBD2. Germline trimming cut 3 bases from V and 4 bases from J; bases unmatched to any gene: 10. This CDR3 is 16 amino acids long. CDR1 and CDR2 from the germline V gene are DFQATT and SNEGSKA (reference sequence). The CDR3, as DNA: TGCAGTGCTAGCCCCCTACTAGCGGGAGTAGTAGAGACCCAGTACTTC. This sequence encodes CSASPLLAGVVETQYF.

This chain joins TRBV20-1 and TRBJ1-4, with 7 bases aligning to TRBD1. J was trimmed by 6 bases and V by 4 bases; bases with no gene match: 8. Germline assignment: CDR1 DFQATT and CDR2 SNEGSKA (reference sequence). This CDR3 has 14 residues. The CDR3 reads CSAKQGGVDEKLFF. The CDR3 bases are TGCAGTGCTAAACAAGGGGGCGTAGATGAAAAACTGTTTTTT.

This clonotype was seen a single time. The chain's CDR3 is CASSYTFSSSGSTDTQYF. CDR3 DNA sequence: TGTGCCAGCAGTTACACATTCTCGAGTAGCGGGAGTACAGATACGCAGTATTTT. V usage is TRBV6-5 and J usage is TRBJ2-3; TRBD2 matches 9 bases. The V gene end was trimmed by 2 bases and the J gene end by 3 bases; junction bases not matched to a gene: 12. The CDR3 covers 18 residues. Germline V gives CDR1 MNHEY, CDR2 SVGAGI.

The chain links TRBV7-9 to TRBJ2-1; TRBD1 matches at 7 bases. The CDR3 sequence is 14 residues long. The V segment lost 5 bases and the J segment 7 bases; nucleotides outside the gene matches: 8. CDR1 and CDR2 (germline): SEHNR, FQNEAQ (reference sequence). The CDR3 spells CASSPVGGTNEQFF. DNA for the CDR3: TGTGCCAGCAGCCCGGTAGGGGGCACGAATGAGCAGTTCTTC. The variable domain in full, completed from reference TRBV7-9 and TRBJ2-1, reads DTGVSQNPRHKITKRGQNVTFRCDPISEHNRLYWYRQTLGQGPEFLTYFQNEAQLEKSRLLSDRFSAERPKGSFSTLEIQRTEQGDSAMYLCASSPVGGTNEQFFGPGTRLTVL.

The chain links TRBV6-1 to TRBJ2-5; no clear D. Trimming pared 11 bases from V and 2 bases from J, leaving 15 bases between. The CDR3 sequence is 13 residues long. Germline values: CDR1 MNHNS, CDR2 SASEGT. DNA of the CDR3: TGTGCCGCTCGGACGAGCGCACAAGAGACCCAGTACTTC. This sequence encodes CAARTSAQETQYF.

This clonotype was seen a handful of times. The gene calls are TRBV7-9 and TRBJ1-1; D is unclear. V shed 5 bases and J shed 6 bases, with 10 bases lying between them. This CDR3 region has 12 residues. Germline CDR1 reads SEHNR; CDR2 reads FQNEAQ (reference sequence). The CDR3 nucleotides read TGTGCCAGCAGCAAAACCGTATCTGAAGCTTTCTTT. The encoded protein is CASSKTVSEAFF. The full variable domain, completed using reference TRBV7-9 and TRBJ1-1, is DTGVSQNPRHKITKRGQNVTFRCDPISEHNRLYWYRQTLGQGPEFLTYFQNEAQLEKSRLLSDRFSAERPKGSFSTLEIQRTEQGDSAMYLCASSKTVSEAFFGQGTRLTVV.

The V and J genes are TRBV28 and TRBJ2-1; no firm D call. V dropped 5 bases and J dropped 8 bases, with 10 bases sitting between them. This CDR3 is built from 12 residues. Germline assignment: CDR1 MDHEN and CDR2 SYDVKM. The CDR3 is CASSPLLDEQFF. For the CDR3, the DNA is TGTGCCAGCAGTCCGCTGTTAGATGAGCAGTTCTTC.

The chain joins TRBV21-1 to TRBJ2-4; the table gives TRBD1 as D, unverified against the DNA. TRBV21-1 is labeled a pseudogene. This CDR3 contains 17 residues. The CDR3 protein is CASMTRRDRVAKNIQYF. The CDR3 DNA is TGTGCCAGCATGACGCGACGCGACAGGGTCGCCAAAAACATTCAGTACTTC.

This clonotype showed up just a few times. The J gene is TRBJ2-1, the V gene TRBV27; 10 positions match TRBD1. CDR3 length: 17 residues. Germline CDR1 reads MNHEY; CDR2 reads SMNVEV (reference sequence). Losses at the gene ends were 6 bases for V and 8 bases for J; bases not matched to a gene: 16. CDR3 nucleotides: TGTGCCAGCAGCCAAACATCCGGGACAGGGGATCTTGATGAGCAGTTCTTC. Protein: CASSQTSGTGDLDEQFF.

The rearrangement joins TRBV5-5 to TRBJ1-4; no firm D call. From germline, CDR1 is SGHKS and CDR2 YYEKEE (reference sequence). Deletions cut 1 base from V and 5 bases from J, with 12 bases between. The CDR3 is 15 amino acids. The chain's CDR3 is CASSLSGSRNEKLFF. The CDR3, as DNA: TGTGCCAGCAGCTTGTCCGGGTCCCGAAATGAAAAACTGTTTTTT.

V and J are TRBV5-1 and TRBJ1-5, with D hard to call. The CDR3 runs to 13 residues. V lost 5 bases and J lost 0, with 6 bases in between. Germline V gene lookup returns CDR1 SGHRS and CDR2 YFSETQ. DNA for the CDR3: TGCGCCAGCAGTGACGATAGCAATCAGCCCCAGCATTTT. Translation gives CASSDDSNQPQHF.

This clonotype has only a few counts. The chain links TRBV20-1 to TRBJ2-1; 7 nucleotides align to TRBD2. Per the germline V gene, CDR1 is DFQATT and CDR2 is SNEGSKA (reference sequence). This CDR3 is 14 amino acids long. V dropped 6 bases and J dropped 4; count of bases not matched to a gene: 9. Written as DNA, the CDR3 is TGCAGTGCATCTGGACTAGGAGGTTACAATGAGCAGTTCTTC. It is translated as CSASGLGGYNEQFF.